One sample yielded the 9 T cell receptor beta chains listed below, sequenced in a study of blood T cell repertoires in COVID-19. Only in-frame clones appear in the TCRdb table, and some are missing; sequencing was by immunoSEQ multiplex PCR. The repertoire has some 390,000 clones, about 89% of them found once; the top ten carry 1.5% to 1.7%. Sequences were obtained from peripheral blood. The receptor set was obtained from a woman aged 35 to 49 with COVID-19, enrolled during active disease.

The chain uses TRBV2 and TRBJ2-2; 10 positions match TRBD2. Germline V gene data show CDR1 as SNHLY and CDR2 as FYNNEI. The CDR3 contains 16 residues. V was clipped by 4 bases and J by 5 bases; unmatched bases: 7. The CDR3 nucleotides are TGTGCCAGCAGTGGTGTAAGCGGGGGGGCAACCGGGGAGCTGTTTTTT. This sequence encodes CASSGVSGGATGELFF.

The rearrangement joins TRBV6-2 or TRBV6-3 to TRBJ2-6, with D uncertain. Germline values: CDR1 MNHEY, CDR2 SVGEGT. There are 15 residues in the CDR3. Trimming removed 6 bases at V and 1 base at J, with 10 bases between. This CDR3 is CASSPVESGANVLTF. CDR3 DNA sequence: TGTGCCAGCAGCCCCGTAGAGTCTGGGGCCAACGTCCTGACTTTC.

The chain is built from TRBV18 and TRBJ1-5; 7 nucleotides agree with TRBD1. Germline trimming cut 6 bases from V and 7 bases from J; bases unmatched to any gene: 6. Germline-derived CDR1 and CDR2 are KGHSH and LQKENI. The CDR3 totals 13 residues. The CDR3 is CASSSDRDQPQHF. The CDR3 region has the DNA TGTGCCAGCTCGAGTGACAGGGACCAGCCCCAGCATTTT. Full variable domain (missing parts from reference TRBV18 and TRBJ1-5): NAGVMQNPRHLVRRRGQEARLRCSPMKGHSHVYWYRQLPEEGLKFMVYLQKENIIDESGMPKERFSAEFPKEGPSILRIQQVVRGDSAAYFCASSSDRDQPQHFGDGTRLSIL.

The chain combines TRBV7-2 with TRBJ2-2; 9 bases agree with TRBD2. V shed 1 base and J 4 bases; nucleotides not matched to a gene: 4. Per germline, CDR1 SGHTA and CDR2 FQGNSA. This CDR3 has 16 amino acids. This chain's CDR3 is CASSLGRGGATGELFF. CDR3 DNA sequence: TGTGCCAGCAGCTTAGGACGCGGGGGGGCCACCGGGGAGCTGTTTTTT.

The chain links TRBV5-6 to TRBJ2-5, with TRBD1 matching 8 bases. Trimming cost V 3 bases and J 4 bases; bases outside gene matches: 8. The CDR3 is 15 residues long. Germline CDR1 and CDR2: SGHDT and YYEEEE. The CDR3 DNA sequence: TGTGCCAGCAGCTACGCCCGGACAGGGCTAGAGACCCAGTACTTC. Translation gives CASSYARTGLETQYF.

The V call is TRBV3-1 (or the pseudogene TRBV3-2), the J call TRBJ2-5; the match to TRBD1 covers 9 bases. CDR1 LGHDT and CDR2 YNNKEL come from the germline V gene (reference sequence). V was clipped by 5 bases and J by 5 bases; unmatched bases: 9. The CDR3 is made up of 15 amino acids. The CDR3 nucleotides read TGTGCCAGCAGCATCACAGGGGGCCAGGGGGAGACCCAGTACTTC. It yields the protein CASSITGGQGETQYF.

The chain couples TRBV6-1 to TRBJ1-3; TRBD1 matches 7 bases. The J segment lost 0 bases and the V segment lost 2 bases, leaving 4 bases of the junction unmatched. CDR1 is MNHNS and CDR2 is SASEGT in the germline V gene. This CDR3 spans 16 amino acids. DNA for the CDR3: TGTGCCAGCAGTGAAAGGGACAGTGGCTCTGGAAACACCATATATTTT. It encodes CASSERDSGSGNTIYF.

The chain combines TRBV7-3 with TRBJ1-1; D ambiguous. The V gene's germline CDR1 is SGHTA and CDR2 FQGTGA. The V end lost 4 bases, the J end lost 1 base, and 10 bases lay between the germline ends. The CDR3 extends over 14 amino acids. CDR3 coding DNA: TGTGCCAGCAGCTCCTCCCCCGGGAACACTGAAGCTTTCTTT. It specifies CASSSSPGNTEAFF.

CDR3 sequence: CASSRRDSHYEQYF. The CDR3 coding sequence is TGTGCCAGCAGTCGCCGGGACAGTCACTACGAGCAGTACTTC. This chain uses TRBV3-1 (or the pseudogene TRBV3-2) with TRBJ2-7; 7 bases fit TRBD1. Trimming cost V 6 bases and J 3 bases; bases outside gene matches: 8. Germline V CDR1 and CDR2: LGHDT, YNNKEL (reference sequence). The CDR3 covers 14 residues.